This TCR beta chain was identified in a study of graft-versus-host responses after intestinal transplantation. The V segment lost 6 bases and the J segment 4 bases; nucleotides outside the gene matches: 4. This CDR3 spans 14 amino acids. Germline assignment: CDR1 LNHDA and CDR2 SQIVND (reference sequence). The table came from immunoSEQ multiplex PCR; TCRdb's copy has only in-frame clones and leaves some out. The data contain 70,000 to 100,000 clones, 85% to 90% of them singletons. On this clone itself: What it binds is not known.

The sequence was obtained from a human donor who received an intestinal transplant. This sample comprised unstimulated CD4+ T cells sorted from spleen or lymph node cells, obtained before intestinal transplant. The genes are TRBV19 and TRBJ2-2, with 8 bases fitting TRBD1. CDR3 in amino acids: CASRYRGTTGELFF. DNA of the CDR3: TGTGCCAGTAGGTACAGGGGGACCACCGGGGAGCTGTTTTTT.